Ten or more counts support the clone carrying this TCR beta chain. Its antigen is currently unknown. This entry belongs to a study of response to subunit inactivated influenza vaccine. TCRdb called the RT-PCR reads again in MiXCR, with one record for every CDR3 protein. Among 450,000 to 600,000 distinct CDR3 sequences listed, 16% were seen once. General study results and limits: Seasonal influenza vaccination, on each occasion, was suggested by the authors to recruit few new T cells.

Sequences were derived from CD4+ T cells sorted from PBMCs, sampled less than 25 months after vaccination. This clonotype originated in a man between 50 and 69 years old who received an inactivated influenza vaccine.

DNA for the CDR3: TGTGCCAGCAGCTTACAGGTAACCTACAATGAGCAGTTCTTC. Protein: CASSLQVTYNEQFF. The chain is built from TRBV7-2 and TRBJ2-1; D is undetermined. The CDR3 spans 14 residues. Germline CDR1 is SGHTA and CDR2 is FQGNSA. V was cut by 2 bases and J by 2 bases, with 7 bases left in between.